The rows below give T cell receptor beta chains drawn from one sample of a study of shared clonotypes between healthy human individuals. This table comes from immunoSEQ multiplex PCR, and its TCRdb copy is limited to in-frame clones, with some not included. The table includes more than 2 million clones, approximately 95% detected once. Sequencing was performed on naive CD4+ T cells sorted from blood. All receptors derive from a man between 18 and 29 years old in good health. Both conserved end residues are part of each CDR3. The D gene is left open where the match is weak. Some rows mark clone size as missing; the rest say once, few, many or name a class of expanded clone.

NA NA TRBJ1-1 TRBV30 TGTGCCTGGTCGATAAACAGAAACACTGAAGCTTTCTTT CAWSINRNTEAFF
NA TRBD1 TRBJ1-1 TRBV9 TGTGCCAGCAGCGAGGGGACAGGGAGTACGGCTTTCTTT CASSEGTGSTAFF
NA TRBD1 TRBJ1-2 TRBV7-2 TGTGCCAGCAGCCCGAGAACAGGGGAAGGAGGCTACACCTTC CASSPRTGEGGYTF
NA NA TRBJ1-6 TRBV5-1 TGCGCCAGCAGCTTGGAAGGGCAGGATTATAATTCACCCCTCCACTTT CASSLEGQDYNSPLHF
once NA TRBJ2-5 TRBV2 TGTGCCAGCGGCCCTAGTCCGTTTGAGACCCAGTACTTC CASGPSPFETQYF
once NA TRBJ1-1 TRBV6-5 TGTGCCAGCAGCATGACAGATAAAAACACTGAAGCTTTCTTT CASSMTDKNTEAFF
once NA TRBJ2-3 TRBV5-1 TGCGCCAGCAGCCCGTACCTAATGACCTCTGGCACAGATACGCAGTATTTT CASSPYLMTSGTDTQYF
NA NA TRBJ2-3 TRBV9 TGTGCCAGCGGAAGGGCAGATACGCAGTATTTT CASGRADTQYF
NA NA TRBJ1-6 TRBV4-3 TGCGCCAGCAGCCAAAGTGGGATCTCCTATAATTCACCCCTCCACTTT CASSQSGISYNSPLHF
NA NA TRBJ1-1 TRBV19 TGTGCCAGTAGTAGCTACTGGCAGGGAGTAGAAGCTTTCTTT CASSSYWQGVEAFF
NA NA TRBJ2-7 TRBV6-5 TGTGCCAGCAGTTACTCGAGGGCCCTTAGGTACTTC CASSYSRALRYF
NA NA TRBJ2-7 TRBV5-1 TGCGCCAGCAGCTTGGAAGGCCAGAACTACGAGCAGTACTTC CASSLEGQNYEQYF
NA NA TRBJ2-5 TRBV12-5 TGTGCTAGTGGGTGGGACCTACAAGAGACCCAGTACTTC CASGWDLQETQYF
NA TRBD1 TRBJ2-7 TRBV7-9 TGTGCCAGCAGCTCTTGGGATCTGGGACAGGGGGCCTACGAGCAGTACTTC CASSSWDLGQGAYEQYF
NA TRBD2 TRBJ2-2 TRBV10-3 TGTGCCATCAGTGAGTCCGGACTAGCGCGCACCGGGGAGCTGTTTTTT CAISESGLARTGELFF
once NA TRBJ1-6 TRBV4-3 TGCGCCAGCAGCCAAGATCTCGTAGGGGAAGCATCCTATAATTCACCCCTCCACTTT CASSQDLVGEASYNSPLHF
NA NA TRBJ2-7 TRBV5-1 TGCGCCAGCAGCTACCAGGGAACGTCCTACGAGCAGTACTTC CASSYQGTSYEQYF
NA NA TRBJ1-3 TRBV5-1 TGCGCCAGCAGCTTAGAGGGCTCTGGAAACACCATATATTTT CASSLEGSGNTIYF
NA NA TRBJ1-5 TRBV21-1 TGTGCCAGCAGCAAAGGGAGGAGGGGGCTTCAACAGCCCCAGCATTTT CASSKGRRGLQQPQHF
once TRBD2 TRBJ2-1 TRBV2 TGTGCCAGCAGTCTTACTAGCGGGTATGACAATGAGCAGTTCTTC CASSLTSGYDNEQFF
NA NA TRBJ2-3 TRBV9 TGTGCCAGCAGCGTAAAGGGCTCAGACGCAGATACGCAGTATTTT CASSVKGSDADTQYF
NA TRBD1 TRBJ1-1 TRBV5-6 TGTGCCAGCAGCTTGGGGGACAGAAACACTGAAGCTTTCTTT CASSLGDRNTEAFF
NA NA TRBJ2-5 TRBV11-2 TGTGCCAGCAGCTTAACAGAGACCCAGTACTTC CASSLTETQYF
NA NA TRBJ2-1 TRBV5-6 TGTGCCAGCAGCCTTTCCGGTGAGCAGTTCTTC CASSLSGEQFF
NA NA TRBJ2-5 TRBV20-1 TGCAGTGCTACGGAGGGAGAGACCCAGTACTTC CSATEGETQYF
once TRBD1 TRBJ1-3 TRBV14 TGTGCCAGCAGCCAACTACCGGACAGGGGGCCCTCTGGAAACACCATATATTTT CASSQLPDRGPSGNTIYF
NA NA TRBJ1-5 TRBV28 TGTGCCAGCAGTTTCACGGGGGATAGCAATCAGCCCCAGCATTTT CASSFTGDSNQPQHF
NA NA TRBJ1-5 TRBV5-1 TGCGCCAGCAGCTTGGAGGGAGACTTCAATCAGCCCCAGCATTTT CASSLEGDFNQPQHF
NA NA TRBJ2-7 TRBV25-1 TGTGCCAGCAGTGAAGAGGCAGGTCCGGGTAGGGAGCAGTACTTC CASSEEAGPGREQYF
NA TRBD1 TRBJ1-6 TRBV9 TGTGCCAGCGGGGGGACAGAGAATAATTCACCCCTCCACTTT CASGGTENNSPLHF
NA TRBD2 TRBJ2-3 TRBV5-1 TGCGCCAGCAGCCTTTCGGGGACTAATGGGTGGGATACGCAGTATTTT CASSLSGTNGWDTQYF
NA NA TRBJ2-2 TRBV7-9 TGTGCCAGCAGCTTAGTCGGCGGCTTGACGAACACCGGGGAGCTGTTTTTT CASSLVGGLTNTGELFF
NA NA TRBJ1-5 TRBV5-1 TGCGCCAGCAGCTTGGAAGGGACAAGAAATCAGCCCCAGCATTTT CASSLEGTRNQPQHF
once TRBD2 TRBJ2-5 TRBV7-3 TGTGCCAGCAGCCCGGGGGGGCCAGAGACCCAGTACTTC CASSPGGPETQYF
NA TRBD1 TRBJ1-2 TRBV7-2 TGTGCCAGCAGCTTAGCAGGGACAGGGAACTATGGCTACACCTTC CASSLAGTGNYGYTF
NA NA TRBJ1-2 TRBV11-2 TGTGCCAGCAGCACCCTCTTATTGGTTAGGGGCTACACCTTC CASSTLLLVRGYTF
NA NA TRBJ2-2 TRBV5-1 TGCGCCAGCACCTATGAACTGGTGGACACCGGGGAGCTGTTTTTT CASTYELVDTGELFF
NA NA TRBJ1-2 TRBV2 TGTGCCAGCAGTGAAAGGCCAGGGAGAGGGGAGAGGGATGGCTACACCTTC CASSERPGRGERDGYTF
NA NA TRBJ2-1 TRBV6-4 TGTGCCAGCAGTCCTGGACGGCCCTCCTACAATGAGCAGTTCTTC CASSPGRPSYNEQFF
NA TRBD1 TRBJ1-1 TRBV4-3 TGCGCCAGCACACAGGGGATGAACACTGAAGCTTTCTTT CASTQGMNTEAFF
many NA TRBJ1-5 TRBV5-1 TGCGCCAGCAGCTCAGGGGAGGGCAATCAGCCCCAGCATTTT CASSSGEGNQPQHF
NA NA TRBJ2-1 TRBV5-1 TGCGCCAGCAGCTTGCGGCTTTCCTACAATGAGCAGTTCTTC CASSLRLSYNEQFF
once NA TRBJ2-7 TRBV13 TGTGCCAGCAGCTTAGCAGGGAACCCTTACGAGCAGTACTTC CASSLAGNPYEQYF
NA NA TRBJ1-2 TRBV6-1 TGTGCCAGCAGTGAAGCGGGACTGGGTATTGACTACACCTTC CASSEAGLGIDYTF
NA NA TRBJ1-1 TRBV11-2 TGTGCCAGCAGCCCGAGTCTCAGGCCCACTGAAGCTTTCTTT CASSPSLRPTEAFF
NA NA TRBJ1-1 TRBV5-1 TGCGCCAGCAGCTTCTCGGAGGCTGGAAGCACTGAAGCTTTCTTT CASSFSEAGSTEAFF
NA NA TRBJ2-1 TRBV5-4 TGTGCCAGCAGCTTGGTAGGATCCCCGGGCTACAATGAGCAGTTCTTC CASSLVGSPGYNEQFF
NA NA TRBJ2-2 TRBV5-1 TGCGCCAGCAGCTACGGAGAGAACACCGGGGAGCTGTTTTTT CASSYGENTGELFF
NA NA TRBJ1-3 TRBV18 TGTGCCAGCTCAGAGCAGGGGACCGCTGGAAACACCATATATTTT CASSEQGTAGNTIYF
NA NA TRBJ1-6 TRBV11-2 TGTGCCAGCAGCTTGGTTCAATATAATTCACCCCTCCACTTT CASSLVQYNSPLHF
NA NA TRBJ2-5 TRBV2 TGTGCCAGCAGTCGTCGCGCGTACCAAGAGACCCAGTACTTC CASSRRAYQETQYF